One sample yielded the 10 T cell receptor beta chains listed below, sequenced in a study of regulatory T cells in long-lasting Graves disease. Time point reported: newly diagnosed GD, antithyroid drugs for less than 3 months. PBMC RNA was the source of the TCR library. With iRepertoire HTBI primers and Arm-PCR of CDR3 regions, TCR beta libraries were built. One entry per CDR3 protein results from TCRdb running MiXCR on the multiplex PCR reads. The repertoire holds about 560,000 distinct CDR3 sequences, with 15% to 20% as singletons. The same data also went into a second study, on T cells in Graves' hyperthyroidism and ophthalmopathy.

Specimen: peripheral blood mononuclear cells (PBMCs), collected at new diagnosis, from a patient treated with antithyroid drugs. The receptors stem from a man between 18 and 29 years old with Graves disease.

The table lists this clonotype with many counts. The gene calls are TRBV6-9 and TRBJ1-2; unclear D gene. The germline V gene has CDR1 MNHGY and CDR2 SVAAGI. The germline V and J ends were trimmed by 3 bases and 5 bases, with 10 bases remaining between them. This CDR3 comprises 13 residues. CDR3 loop: CASSYRGGYGYTF. The CDR3 DNA sequence: TGTGCCAGCAGTTACCGCGGCGGGTATGGCTACACCTTC.

This clonotype was recorded many times. The chain combines TRBV6-1 with TRBJ1-1, with 10 bases aligning to TRBD1. Germline V gene data show CDR1 as MNHNS and CDR2 as SASEGT. V shed 5 bases and J 1 base; nucleotides not matched to a gene: 13. The CDR3 totals 18 residues. The CDR3 reads CASSSRDRGTLANTEAFF. The CDR3 DNA reads as TGTGCCAGCAGTAGCCGGGACAGGGGAACCCTAGCGAACACTGAAGCTTTCTTT.

In this sample, this clonotype turned up a few times. This chain connects TRBV28 to TRBJ1-2; no clear D. Trimming took off 6 bases at V and 3 bases at J, with 11 bases between the two ends. CDR3 size: 13 residues. Germline CDR1 MDHEN, CDR2 SYDVKM. CDR3 sequence: CASRTKFDYGYTF. In DNA form, the CDR3 reads TGTGCCAGCAGGACGAAGTTTGACTATGGCTACACCTTC.

The chain joins TRBV7-9 to TRBJ1-2; the D gene is possibly TRBD1 (5 bases). The V gene lost 2 bases and the J gene lost 2 bases, with 9 bases spanning the gap. The germline gives CDR1 SEHNR, CDR2 FQNEAQ (reference sequence). The CDR3 consists of 14 residues. The CDR3 nucleotides read TGTGCCAGCAGCTTAAAACAGGAGAACTATGGCTACACCTTC. This encodes CASSLKQENYGYTF. Combining the CDR3 with reference TRBV7-9 and TRBJ1-2 gives the whole variable domain DTGVSQNPRHKITKRGQNVTFRCDPISEHNRLYWYRQTLGQGPEFLTYFQNEAQLEKSRLLSDRFSAERPKGSFSTLEIQRTEQGDSAMYLCASSLKQENYGYTFGSGTRLTVV.

There are a few counts of this clonotype. The V and J genes are TRBV6-1 and TRBJ1-1; 7 nucleotides match TRBD1. This CDR3 region has 12 residues. V lost 8 bases, J lost 6 bases, and 6 bases stayed unmatched. Germline lookup yields CDR1 MNHNS and CDR2 SASEGT. The CDR3 coding sequence is TGTGCCAGCTCTTCCACAGGGGCTGAAGCTTTCTTT. This encodes CASSSTGAEAFF.

The sample holds many counts of this clonotype. This chain uses TRBV10-3 with TRBJ1-1; a weak D match, TRBD1 (5 bases). This CDR3 is 12 amino acids long. CDR1 ENHRY and CDR2 SYGVKD come from the germline V gene. With 2 bases removed from V and 6 bases from J, the gap between germline ends came to 7 bases. CDR3 sequence reads: CAISERGAEAFF. The CDR3 nucleotides read TGTGCCATCAGTGAGAGGGGCGCTGAAGCTTTCTTT.

The chain joins TRBV27 to TRBJ2-5, with no clear D. This CDR3 is built from 13 residues. V was shortened by 5 bases and J by 4 bases, with 11 bases between the two germline ends. Germline V lookup: CDR1 MNHEY, CDR2 SMNVEV (reference sequence). CDR3 sequence (DNA): TGTGCCAGCAGTGGGTCGTGGGGAGAGACCCAGTACTTC. Translation gives CASSGSWGETQYF.

Remarks on this clonotype: This likely comes from a read error, as the CDR3 has no conserved phenylalanine or tryptophan at its end. V usage is TRBV30 and J usage is TRBJ1-2; D gene ambiguous. Germline V CDR1 and CDR2: GTSNPN, SVGIG (reference sequence). The CDR3 extends over 14 amino acids. The ends were cut back, 0 bases at V and 1 base at J, with 9 bases in the middle. CDR3: CAWSVYWNNYGYTL. CDR3 DNA sequence: TGTGCCTGGAGTGTGTACTGGAATAACTATGGCTACACCCTC.

Turning to this clonotype: This may come from a read error, since a much larger clone is one base off. The genes are TRBV9 and TRBJ2-5; a possible D gene is TRBD2 (6 bases). This CDR3 spans 16 amino acids. The germline V gene has CDR1 SGDLS and CDR2 YYNGEE. CDR3 bases: TGTACCAGCAGCTTAGACCCTAGCGTTGGCCAAGAGACCCAGTACTTC. Protein: CTSSLDPSVGQETQYF.

V is TRBV9 and J is TRBJ2-3; TRBD2 matches 7 bases. There are 15 residues in the CDR3. With 3 bases clipped from V and 7 bases from J, the junction kept 11 bases outside the gene matches. The V gene's germline CDR1 is SGDLS and CDR2 YYNGEE. Here the CDR3 reads CASSGGGRTTHTQYF. In DNA form, the CDR3 reads TGTGCCAGCAGCGGGGGGGGACGCACGACCCATACGCAGTATTTT.